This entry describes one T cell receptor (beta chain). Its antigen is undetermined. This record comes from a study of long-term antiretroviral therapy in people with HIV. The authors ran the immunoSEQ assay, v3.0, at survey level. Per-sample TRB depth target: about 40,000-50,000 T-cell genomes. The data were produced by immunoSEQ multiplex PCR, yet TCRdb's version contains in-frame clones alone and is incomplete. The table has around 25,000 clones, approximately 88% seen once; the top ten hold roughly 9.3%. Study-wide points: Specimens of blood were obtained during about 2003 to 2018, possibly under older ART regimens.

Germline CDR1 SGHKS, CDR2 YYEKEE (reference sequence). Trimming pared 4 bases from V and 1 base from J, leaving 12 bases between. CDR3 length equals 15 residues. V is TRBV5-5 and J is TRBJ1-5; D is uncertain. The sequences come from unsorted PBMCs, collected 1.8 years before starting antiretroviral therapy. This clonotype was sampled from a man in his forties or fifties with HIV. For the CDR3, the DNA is TGTGCCAGCAGCGAGAGGTTCGGGAGCAATCAGCCCCAGCATTTT. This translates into CASSERFGSNQPQHF.